Listed here is a single T cell receptor (beta chain). The antigen remains undetermined. This record comes from a study of cytomegalovirus exposure and HLA in healthy donors. Looking at the study overall: As an earlier analysis found, 150 million to 200 million T cells yielded about 120 million unique TCR beta sequences.

PCR used 60 Vbeta primers and 13 Jbeta primers. Sequencing used immunoSEQ multiplex PCR; TCRdb keeps in-frame clones, though not all of them. The sample includes roughly 150,000 clones, 64% seen only once; the top ten take around 2.9%. The CDR3 contains 15 residues. V lost 5 bases and J 4 bases, leaving 18 bases between the germline ends. Germline V CDR1 and CDR2: KGHSY, FQNENV. Donors consisted of healthy bone marrow donors. Points from the study as a whole: Owing to their indistinguishability, certain V segments, notably TRBV6-2 and TRBV6-3, were excluded. Published work reported that the classifier diagnosed cytomegalovirus status with high specificity and sensitivity.

This sequence was found in a woman aged 30 to 39 in good health and CMV-seropositive. The chain couples TRBV16 to TRBJ2-7; TRBD1 might be the D (5 bases). Sequenced sample: PBMCs. The CDR3 region is CASSVGDSLFYEQYF. The CDR3 nucleotides are TGTGCCAGCAGCGTCGGTGACAGCCTCTTTTACGAGCAGTACTTC.